This TCR beta chain was profiled in a study of cytomegalovirus exposure and HLA in healthy donors. Germline V gene data show CDR1 as MDHEN and CDR2 as SYDVKM. V was trimmed by 6 bases and J by 8 bases, leaving 10 bases between them. This CDR3 contains 11 residues. General study points: The authors later found HLA-associated TCR beta chains more clonally expanded than equally common others. Presence/absence analysis assumed near-uniform sequencing depth across donors. Within a later analysis, the majority of CMV-associated TCR beta chains appeared HLA-restricted.

Use of 60 Vbeta and 13 Jbeta primers characterized the PCR. Clones were read by immunoSEQ multiplex PCR, and TCRdb kept only the in-frame ones, dropping some. The repertoire holds more than 85,000 clones, with 76% as singletons. As regards this clone: Its target is not known.

The sequenced material came from PBMCs. The chain joins TRBV28 to TRBJ1-2, with D possibly matching TRBD1 (6 bases). This receptor was identified in a middle-aged man in good health and CMV-seronegative. This chain's CDR3 is CASRDGTGYTF. DNA of the CDR3: TGTGCCAGCAGAGACGGGACAGGCTACACCTTC.